The 5 T cell receptor beta chains below were found in one sample sequenced in a study of Ad26.COV2.S vaccination and SARS-CoV-2 variants. TCRdb's copy holds only in-frame clones and misses some; the assay was immunoSEQ multiplex PCR. The top ten hold approximately 15% of the sample, which has 85,000 to 95,000 clones, more than 70% seen once. The sample in question was peripheral blood, obtained after recovery from COVID-19. Receptor source: a human donor who had recovered from COVID-19.

CDR3 nucleotide sequence: TGTGCCAGTAGTATTGGGACGTGGGGCACTGAAGCTTTCTTT. It specifies CASSIGTWGTEAFF. The chain joins TRBV19 to TRBJ1-1; a possible D gene is TRBD1 (5 bases). V lost 3 bases and J lost 4, with 12 bases in between. CDR1 is LNHDA, CDR2 SQIVND, per germline (reference sequence). The CDR3 sequence is 14 residues long.

In its sample, this clone is medium-sized. This sequence joins TRBV6-2 or TRBV6-3 and TRBJ2-1; possibly TRBD2 for D (6 bases). The CDR3 consists of 17 residues. Germline V gene sequence: CDR1 MNHEY, CDR2 SVGEGT. Trimming removed 0 bases from V and 0 bases from J, with 12 bases in between. CDR3 region: CASSYSVGGSSYNEQFF. CDR3 sequence (DNA): TGTGCCAGCAGTTACTCAGTCGGGGGAAGCTCCTACAATGAGCAGTTCTTC.

This clone was detected only once. The rearrangement joins TRBV14 to TRBJ2-2; D unclear. The CDR3 is 14 residues long. Germline lookup yields CDR1 SGHDN and CDR2 FVKESK. With 1 base removed from V and 1 base from J, the gap between germline ends came to 4 bases. In DNA, the CDR3 is TGTGCCAGCAGCCAAGTTCGGAACACCGGGGAGCTGTTTTTT. Protein sequence: CASSQVRNTGELFF.

This sequence joins TRBV7-2 and TRBJ2-7; no firm D call. V lost 5 bases to trimming and J lost 3 bases, with 14 bases between them. The germline V gene encodes CDR1 SGHTA and CDR2 FQGNSA. The CDR3 contains 14 residues. The CDR3 here is CASSPQDGNYEQYF. DNA of the CDR3: TGTGCCAGCAGCCCCCAGGACGGAAACTACGAGCAGTACTTC.

The rearrangement joins TRBV25-1 to TRBJ1-1, with a possible D match to TRBD1 (5 bases). V was shortened by 7 bases and J by 6 bases, with 9 bases between the two germline ends. The CDR3 runs to 11 residues. Germline values: CDR1 MGHDK, CDR2 SYGVNS. The chain's CDR3 is CASTVGAEAFF. Here the CDR3 DNA reads TGTGCCAGCACGGTGGGGGCTGAAGCTTTCTTT.